Shown below are 9 T cell receptor beta chains from a single sample sequenced in a study of cytomegalovirus exposure and HLA in healthy donors (dated by TCRdb to the late 2010s). Library creation used the immunoSEQ multiplex PCR assay. The multiplex PCR relied on a mix of 60 forward primers for TCR Vbeta segments and 13 reverse primers for TCR Jbeta segments. Not all clones reach the TCRdb copy of this immuneACCESS table, which keeps in-frame sequences only. Checked studies attribute under half of the gap to unresolved V genes and leave the rest unexplained. This sample is represented by around 170,000 clones; approximately 80% of them were singletons. Over 1.5% of the sample is held by the ten biggest clonotypes. The sample was PBMCs. The receptors here all came from a woman aged 18-29 years in good health and CMV-seronegative.

This chain joins TRBV30 and TRBJ2-2; 7 bases fit TRBD2. Germline loops: CDR1 GTSNPN, CDR2 SVGIG (reference sequence). CDR3 length: 16 residues. After removal of 6 bases from V and 5 bases from J, the junction contained 15 bases not matched to a gene. CDR3 amino acids: CACTLTGRGGTGELFF. CDR3 sequence (DNA): TGTGCCTGTACACTGACCGGGCGGGGAGGGACCGGGGAGCTGTTTTTT.

The chain joins TRBV28 to TRBJ2-5; 7 positions agree with TRBD2. This CDR3 has 17 residues. Germline V gene data show CDR1 as MDHEN and CDR2 as SYDVKM. After removal of 2 bases from V and 1 base from J, the junction contained 10 bases not matched to a gene. The CDR3 protein is CASSLPPGERGQETQYF. For the CDR3, the DNA is TGTGCCAGCAGTTTACCCCCGGGAGAGCGGGGCCAAGAGACCCAGTACTTC. Full variable domain (missing parts from reference TRBV28 and TRBJ2-5): DVKVTQSSRYLVKRTGEKVFLECVQDMDHENMFWYRQDPGLGLRLIYFSYDVKMKEKGDIPEGYSVSREKKERFSLILESASTNQTSMYLCASSLPPGERGQETQYFGPGTRLLVL.

The chain joins TRBV9 to TRBJ2-1, with 9 bases aligning to TRBD2. This CDR3 has 16 amino acids. Germline CDR1 SGDLS, CDR2 YYNGEE. The J segment lost 6 bases and the V segment lost 0 bases, leaving 7 bases of the junction unmatched. CDR3 loop: CASSVESAGGRNEQFF. The DNA for the CDR3 is TGTGCCAGCAGCGTAGAATCAGCGGGGGGCCGCAATGAGCAGTTCTTC.

The chain has TRBV30 and TRBJ2-3; D is ambiguous. V lost 0 bases and J lost 5, with 15 bases in between. The CDR3 runs 15 residues. Germline values: CDR1 GTSNPN, CDR2 SVGIG (reference sequence). The DNA for the CDR3 is TGTGCCTGGAGTGTACCCTCTACCTCTGGAGATACGCAGTATTTT. This translates into CAWSVPSTSGDTQYF.

This chain links TRBV28 with TRBJ2-7; weak D call: TRBD1 (7 bases). The CDR3 is 15 amino acids. V gave up 6 bases and J gave up 7 bases, with 22 bases separating them. Germline V lookup: CDR1 MDHEN, CDR2 SYDVKM. This CDR3 is CASRITGAGDWEQYF. In DNA form, the CDR3 reads TGTGCCAGCAGGATTACAGGGGCAGGGGACTGGGAGCAGTACTTC.

This chain joins TRBV6-5 and TRBJ2-1; 9 bases line up with TRBD2. Germline CDR1 and CDR2: MNHEY and SVGAGI. The CDR3 has 15 residues. The V segment lost 6 bases and the J segment 3 bases; nucleotides outside the gene matches: 6. DNA for the CDR3: TGTGCCAGCAGCCCGCGGGGGGGCCTCTACAATGAGCAGTTCTTC. Translating it yields CASSPRGGLYNEQFF.

The chain's CDR3 is CASRSAGSKETQYF. CDR3 DNA sequence: TGTGCCAGCAGGTCGGCAGGGTCAAAAGAGACCCAGTACTTC. The V and J genes are TRBV28 and TRBJ2-5, with TRBD1 as a possible D gene (5 bases). CDR1 is MDHEN and CDR2 is SYDVKM in the germline V gene. The length of the CDR3 is 14 residues. With 6 bases removed from V and 3 bases from J, the gap between germline ends came to 14 bases.

The genes are TRBV7-9 and TRBJ2-5, with 10 positions matching TRBD2. This CDR3 contains 17 residues. With 5 bases clipped from V and 5 bases from J, the junction kept 14 bases outside the gene matches. Germline V gene data show CDR1 as SEHNR and CDR2 as FQNEAQ (reference sequence). DNA of the CDR3: TGTGCCAGCAGCGCTCTACCCCTAGCGGGGGCATGGGAGACCCAGTACTTC. It specifies CASSALPLAGAWETQYF.

This chain links TRBV6-5 with TRBJ1-3; a possible D gene is TRBD1 (5 bases). CDR1 MNHEY and CDR2 SVGAGI come from the germline V gene. V lost 8 bases and J lost 4, with 15 bases in between. The CDR3 has 14 residues. The CDR3 reads CASSGGYTGNTIYF. The CDR3, as DNA: TGTGCCAGCTCGGGGGGTTATACGGGAAACACCATATATTTT.